The sequence of this T cell receptor beta chain was determined in a study of metastatic and nonmetastatic thyroid tumors. The wider study: Comparison of repertoires was carried out across blood and tumor or nodule tissue from malignant and benign thyroid patients. Study-wide findings and caveats: Reports indicated that malignant thyroid tumors showed significantly higher TCR beta diversity than benign nodules did, in blood and tumor.

Original analysis: CDR3 differences across clinicopathological groups were used to build a distant-metastasis classifier for papillary thyroid cancer. Via MiXCR, TCRdb re-called the PCR reads. TCRdb, rather than the study authors, made the V and J calls. The sample consists of around 8,000 clones, 28% of them appearing once. This CDR3 spans 13 amino acids. CDR1 is SGHNT, CDR2 YENEEA, per germline. Trimming removed 2 bases at V and 6 bases at J, with 8 bases between. Of note for this clone: Its antigen is still unknown.

Each patient went into thyroid surgery without having received any treatment. Sequenced input: tumor tissue. The chain links TRBV11-3 to TRBJ1-3; D is ambiguous. The receptor was isolated from a male donor with papillary thyroid cancer or a benign thyroid nodule (not recorded which). Some clones in this sample may be carry-over from other donors' samples. Here the CDR3 reads CASSLLQENTIYF. DNA of the CDR3: TGTGCCAGCAGCTTACTTCAGGAAAACACCATATATTTT. Filled out from reference TRBV11-3 and TRBJ1-3, the complete variable domain reads EAGVVQSPRYKIIEKKQPVAFWCNPISGHNTLYWYLQNLGQGPELLIRYENEEAVDDSQLPKDRFSAERLKGVDSTLKIQPAELGDSAVYLCASSLLQENTIYFGEGSWLTVV.